This TCR beta chain is drawn from a study of T cells after yellow fever vaccination. Looking at the study overall: Preparation of the low-cell-number fractions used SMART-Seq v4 Ultra Low Input.

Study results and limitations: Though weaker, the secondary response peaked faster, on day 5 versus 15. From the bulk population, abundant clonotypes could contaminate and appear within FACS-sorted repertoires.

This clonotype was seen repeatedly, ten times or more. As yet, its antigen is unknown. There are 16 residues in the CDR3. Germline CDR1 MDHEN, CDR2 SYDVKM. Trimming shortened V by 2 bases and J by 5 bases, and 15 bases separated the two germline ends. They built TCR cDNA with 5'RACE template switching, a step that put in a universal primer site and UMIs. TCRdb reprocessed the 5' RACE reads via MiXCR and lists one record per CDR3 protein. The table has around 340,000 distinct CDR3 sequences, 8.5% to 10% seen once. The receptor's source is a man in his late teens or twenties who received the YFV17D yellow fever vaccine. The specimen comprised PBMCs, sampled on the day of the first yellow fever vaccination. The chain employs TRBV28 and TRBJ2-2; possible D gene TRBD1, 6 bases. CDR3 sequence reads: CASSLGAGVVTGELFF. The CDR3 DNA sequence: TGTGCCAGCAGTTTAGGGGCAGGGGTAGTGACCGGGGAGCTGTTTTTT.